This TCR beta chain was sequenced during a study of cytomegalovirus exposure and HLA in healthy donors. Turning to this clone: Its target is unknown.

Germline loops: CDR1 LGHNA, CDR2 YSLEER. The CDR3 is 14 amino acids. V lost 4 bases and J 2 bases, leaving 6 bases between the germline ends. Overall study results and limits: Fewer N-insertions than the approximately 610-donor mean were reportedly shown by an Asian-associated ancestry cluster in a later analysis. With high specificity and sensitivity, the classifier reportedly diagnosed cytomegalovirus status.

Vbeta (60) and Jbeta (13) primers were used in the PCR. In the original processing: Unique TCR beta chains totaled some 80 million in a later count, with roughly 11 million of them shared. Assay used: immunoSEQ multiplex PCR; TCRdb lists only in-frame clones, some missing. V and J calls plus clone size are reproduced from that table; the DNA served to infer D and trimming. The sample table sets out some 76,000 clones. The chain is built from TRBV4-3 and TRBJ2-6; perhaps TRBD1 as D (6 bases). The specimen sequenced was PBMCs. This clonotype was obtained from a man aged 35-49 years in good health and CMV-seronegative. CDR3 sequence reads: CASSRDTGANVLTF. The CDR3 DNA sequence: TGCGCCAGCAGCCGGGACACTGGGGCCAACGTCCTGACTTTC.